What follows describes a single T cell receptor (beta chain). TCR beta CDR3 regions were amplified from RNA. TCR CDR3 underwent first-round RT-PCR with the HTBI primer set. TCRdb reanalysed the multiplex PCR reads using MiXCR and keeps one entry per CDR3 protein. The sample holds about 600,000 distinct CDR3 sequences; around 14% are singletons and the top ten take roughly 7%. The data belong to a study of T cells in Graves' hyperthyroidism and ophthalmopathy. V lost 0 bases, J lost 1 base, and 9 bases lay in between. CDR1 is LNHDA and CDR2 is SQIVND in the germline V gene (reference sequence). The CDR3 extends over 15 amino acids.

The clonotype originates from a woman under 30 with Graves' ophthalmopathy. The chain links TRBV19 to TRBJ1-1, with D possibly matching TRBD1 (5 bases). Specimen: blood. CDR3 coding DNA: TGTGCCAGTAGTATAGATCCCACAGGGAACACTGAAGCTTTCTTT. This encodes CASSIDPTGNTEAFF.